This T cell receptor (beta chain) comes out of a study of T-cell memory formation after mild COVID-19. Study findings and constraints: Nothing showed for sure that second-wave clones peaking on day 37 were SARS-CoV-2 specific.

This CDR3 is 15 amino acids long. CDR1 is MNHNS, CDR2 SASEGT, per germline. V gave up 2 bases and J gave up 4 bases, with 15 bases separating them. Each CDR3 protein gets one entry after TCRdb re-called the 5' RACE reads with MiXCR. The sample includes 400,000 to 500,000 distinct CDR3 sequences, about a sixth of them seen just once. Comment on this clonotype: Antigen unknown.

The J gene is TRBJ2-7, the V gene TRBV6-1; weak D call: TRBD1 (6 bases). Input material: PBMCs or a T cell subset sorted from them (not recorded which). The receptor's source is a man aged 18 to 30 who had mild COVID-19 (a few samples of this study predate the infection). Cell type and time point are not known. The CDR3 nucleotides read TGTGCCAGCAGTGAACCTCGGCCCAGGGGTTACGAGCAGTACTTC. This encodes CASSEPRPRGYEQYF.